This is a list of T cell receptor beta chains from one sample in a study of radiation and T cells in renal cell carcinoma. This table comes from immunoSEQ multiplex PCR, and its TCRdb copy is limited to in-frame clones, with some not included. This sample has 20,000 to 25,000 clones, with approximately 80% found just once. Sequencing was performed on blood, taken from a patient whose treatment included radiotherapy and nephrectomy. The origin of the receptors is a man between 60 and 75 years old with renal cell carcinoma. The CDR3 runs from the conserved cysteine through the conserved F or W. A D gene is named only where the DNA matches it firmly. Expanded clones get a size class; other rows say once, few or many, or leave the size out.

TRBJ1-1 12 NA NA TRBV7-3 CASSLDGRGAFF TGTGCCAGCAGCTTGGATGGTCGAGGAGCTTTCTTT
TRBJ2-5 12 TRBD1 NA TRBV6-5 CATRTGQETQYF TGTGCCACCCGGACAGGACAAGAGACCCAGTACTTC
TRBJ2-1 13 NA NA TRBV29-1 CSVDRSGDNEQFF TGCAGCGTTGATCGTTCGGGGGACAATGAGCAGTTCTTC
TRBJ2-7 17 TRBD2 NA TRBV7-2 CASSLRVAGATPREQYF TGTGCCAGCAGCTTGCGGGTAGCGGGAGCGACCCCTAGGGAGCAGTACTTC
TRBJ1-1 13 NA NA TRBV11-1 CASSLTGGTEAFF TGTGCCAGCAGCTTAACGGGGGGCACTGAAGCTTTCTTT
TRBJ2-1 15 NA few TRBV4-3 CASSQDGLAINEQFF TGCGCCAGCAGCCAAGATGGGCTAGCAATCAATGAGCAGTTCTTC
TRBJ2-1 16 TRBD2 NA TRBV4-2 CASSQDWTSGKYEQFF TGTGCCAGCAGCCAAGATTGGACTAGCGGGAAATATGAGCAGTTCTTC
TRBJ2-3 13 TRBD1 few TRBV15 CATRDRERDTQYF TGTGCCACCAGGGACAGGGAAAGGGATACGCAGTATTTT
TRBJ2-3 16 NA NA TRBV4-3 CASSQGFAGTSDTQYF TGCGCCAGCAGCCAGGGTTTCGCGGGGACTTCAGATACGCAGTATTTT
TRBJ2-7 14 TRBD2 once TRBV6-6 CASSSLGGGYEQYF TGTGCCAGCAGTTCCCTTGGCGGGGGTTACGAGCAGTACTTC
TRBJ2-1 14 NA NA TRBV7-2 CASSPTIGHNEQFF TGTGCCAGCAGCCCGACCATAGGTCACAATGAGCAGTTCTTC
TRBJ2-7 13 TRBD2 NA TRBV29-1 CSVEGLAGTEQYF TGCAGCGTTGAGGGGCTAGCGGGAACCGAGCAGTACTTC
TRBJ2-7 16 NA NA TRBV21-1 CASSSSRDSFVYEQYF TGTGCCAGCAGTAGTTCTCGGGACTCCTTCGTCTACGAGCAGTACTTC
TRBJ2-1 14 TRBD1 NA TRBV12-5 CASGLGDRLGEQFF TGTGCTAGTGGTTTGGGGGACAGACTCGGTGAGCAGTTCTTC
TRBJ2-3 15 NA once TRBV5-6 CASSLGPWDSEGQYF TGTGCCAGCAGCTTGGGGCCCTGGGACTCCGAGGGGCAGTATTTT
TRBJ2-1 16 NA NA TRBV4-2 CASSQEWTTQYNEQFF TGTGCCAGCAGCCAAGAGTGGACTACCCAGTACAATGAGCAGTTCTTC
TRBJ1-4 15 NA NA TRBV10-3 CASWEPGSNNEKLFF TGTGCCAGCTGGGAGCCAGGGTCTAATAATGAAAAACTGTTTTTT
TRBJ2-6 14 NA NA TRBV5-1 CASSTDSGANVLTF TGCGCCAGCAGCACGGATTCTGGGGCCAACGTCCTGACTTTC
TRBJ2-2 19 TRBD1 NA TRBV7-7 CASSLRGGQGAVGTGELFF TGTGCCAGCAGCCTCCGTGGGGGACAGGGGGCAGTAGGCACCGGGGAGCTGTTTTTT
TRBJ2-1 12 TRBD2 NA TRBV29-1 CSASGSYNEQFF TGCAGTGCTAGCGGCTCCTACAATGAGCAGTTCTTC
TRBJ2-7 15 TRBD2 NA TRBV5-1 CASSQRMGGTYEQYF TGCGCCAGCAGCCAAAGAATGGGAGGGACCTACGAGCAGTACTTC
TRBJ2-7 14 NA NA TRBV18 CASSPPRGTYEQYF TGTGCCAGCTCACCACCACGGGGGACCTACGAGCAGTACTTC
TRBJ2-3 18 TRBD2 NA TRBV7-9 CASSLPQRLAGVADTQYF TGTGCCAGCAGCTTACCACAACGACTAGCGGGAGTAGCAGATACGCAGTATTTT
TRBJ2-1 11 NA NA TRBV19 CASRFGGEQFF TGTGCCAGTAGATTTGGCGGGGAGCAGTTCTTC
TRBJ1-2 12 NA many TRBV28 CASSLRLYGYTF TGTGCCAGCAGTTTACGACTCTATGGCTACACCTTC
TRBJ1-1 20 TRBD1 NA TRBV14 CASSQVGADRVFKANTEAFF TGTGCCAGCAGCCAAGTGGGAGCGGACAGGGTTTTCAAGGCCAACACTGAAGCTTTCTTT
TRBJ2-1 15 NA NA TRBV9 CASSGRDPLGYEQFF TGTGCCAGCAGCGGCCGGGACCCTTTAGGGTATGAGCAGTTCTTC
TRBJ1-1 13 NA NA TRBV5-5 CASSFSTNTEAFF TGTGCCAGCAGCTTCTCCACGAACACTGAAGCTTTCTTT
TRBJ1-1 13 NA NA TRBV10-1 CASSEGEFTEAFF TGCGCCAGCAGTGAGGGGGAATTCACTGAAGCTTTCTTT
TRBJ2-1 16 NA few TRBV5-5 CASSLEDSPLGNEQFF TGTGCCAGCAGCTTGGAGGACTCCCCTTTAGGAAATGAGCAGTTCTTC
TRBJ2-7 14 NA NA TRBV2 CASSEQTSSYEQYF TGTGCCAGCAGTGAGCAAACCAGCTCCTACGAGCAGTACTTC
TRBJ1-2 14 TRBD1 NA TRBV2 CASREQGANYGYTF TGTGCCAGCAGAGAACAGGGGGCTAACTATGGCTACACCTTC
TRBJ2-3 15 TRBD1 NA TRBV6-5 CASSSEGQGPRTQYF TGTGCCAGCAGTTCAGAGGGACAGGGGCCCAGGACGCAGTATTTT
TRBJ2-1 16 NA NA TRBV18 CASSPPGSRGVYEQFF TGTGCCAGCTCACCACCCGGGAGCAGAGGGGTCTATGAGCAGTTCTTC
TRBJ2-1 13 NA NA TRBV27 CASASGWYNEQFF TGTGCCAGCGCCTCCGGGTGGTACAATGAGCAGTTCTTC
TRBJ2-1 15 NA NA TRBV7-2 CASSLDPSSYNEQFF TGTGCCAGCAGCTTAGATCCGAGCTCCTACAATGAGCAGTTCTTC
TRBJ2-5 17 NA NA TRBV25-1 CASSEAGSQGFQETQYF TGTGCCAGCAGTGAAGCGGGGTCGCAGGGTTTCCAAGAGACCCAGTACTTC
TRBJ2-7 13 NA NA TRBV2 CASSDVLPVEQYF TGTGCCAGCAGTGACGTGCTGCCGGTCGAGCAGTACTTC
TRBJ2-3 16 TRBD2 NA TRBV10-3 CAISEGLAGEIDTQYF TGTGCCATCAGTGAGGGACTAGCGGGAGAAATCGATACGCAGTATTTT
TRBJ1-6 11 NA NA TRBV2 CASSRDSPLHF TGTGCCAGCAGTCGGGATTCACCCCTCCACTTT
TRBJ2-7 15 NA few TRBV4-3 CASSQAVRSSYEQYF TGCGCCAGCAGCCAAGCGGTCCGAAGCTCCTACGAGCAGTACTTC
TRBJ1-2 12 TRBD1 NA TRBV29-1 CSVRTGVGGYTF TGCAGCGTGCGAACAGGGGTAGGAGGCTACACCTTC
TRBJ2-1 13 NA NA TRBV27 CASSLNLYNEQFF TGTGCCAGCAGTTTAAATCTCTACAATGAGCAGTTCTTC
TRBJ1-2 16 TRBD1 NA TRBV5-1 CASSLGGQTSNYGYTF TGCGCCAGCAGCTTGGGGGGACAGACTTCTAACTATGGCTACACCTTC
TRBJ1-4 12 NA NA TRBV10-2 CASSVYDGKLFF TGCGCCAGCAGTGTTTATGATGGAAAACTGTTTTTT
TRBJ1-2 13 NA NA TRBV18 CASSPPNFYGYTF TGTGCCAGCTCACCTCCCAATTTCTATGGCTACACCTTC
TRBJ2-1 13 TRBD1 NA TRBV18 CASSQTGGNEQFF TGTGCCAGCTCACAAACAGGGGGGAATGAGCAGTTCTTC
TRBJ2-2 13 NA NA TRBV19 CATWGAGTGELFF TGTGCCACCTGGGGGGCTGGCACCGGGGAGCTGTTTTTT
TRBJ2-7 15 NA NA TRBV7-2 CASSLRNLGLYEQYF TGTGCCAGCAGCTTACGGAACTTGGGTCTTTACGAGCAGTACTTC
TRBJ1-1 14 NA NA TRBV7-9 CASQLRTQNTEAFF TGTGCCAGTCAGCTTCGGACTCAGAACACTGAAGCTTTCTTT
TRBJ2-5 13 NA NA TRBV7-9 CASSHPPQETQYF TGTGCCAGCAGTCACCCGCCCCAAGAGACCCAGTACTTC